This note documents a single T cell receptor beta chain sequence. Its antigen is unidentified. Repertoires were generated with immunoSEQ multiplex PCR, while TCRdb's copy carries only in-frame clones and drops some. Counted here are approximately 110,000 clones, 85% to 90% occurring once; the ten biggest clones make up 3.5% to 4.5%. This entry comes from a study of T cell responses to AZD1222 COVID-19 vaccine. Regarding the study as a whole: The donor group comprised mostly white British people and more females; the analysis possibly underestimated clonal diversity.

Per the germline V gene, CDR1 is LNHDA and CDR2 is SQIVND (reference sequence). This CDR3 is 14 amino acids long. Trimming left V 3 bases short and J 5 bases short, with 13 bases between. V is TRBV19 and J is TRBJ2-5; unclear D gene. The clonotype originates from an adult in good health. Sequenced material: peripheral blood, taken on day 0 of AZD1222 vaccination. CDR3 region: CASSIIGTYETQYF. The CDR3 DNA is TGTGCCAGTAGTATTATCGGAACATACGAGACCCAGTACTTC.